The rows below give T cell receptor beta chains drawn from one sample of a study of blood T cell repertoires in COVID-19. Here immunoSEQ multiplex PCR was the method, and the copy in TCRdb shows in-frame clones only, minus some. Here the sample spans under 300,000 clones, approximately 85% being singletons. Sequencing used PBMCs or T cells enriched from blood (not recorded which). Receptor source: a woman aged 45-65 years who had recovered from COVID-19. CDR3s include the opening cysteine and the closing phenylalanine or tryptophan. Fields, in order: D gene, J gene, clone size, V gene, CDR3 protein, CDR3 DNA. The D gene is left open where the match is weak. Clone size is shown for a subset of rows, as once, few, many or a class of expanded clone.

>TRBD1|TRBJ1-1|.|TRBV18
CASSPQTGMAFF
TGTGCCAGCTCACCCCAGACAGGGATGGCTTTCTTT
>.|TRBJ1-1|.|TRBV9
CASSLTGGNTEAFF
TGTGCCAGCAGCCTGACAGGAGGGAACACTGAAGCTTTCTTT
>TRBD2|TRBJ2-1|.|TRBV9
CASSVGGSGNRYNEQFF
TGTGCCAGCAGCGTAGGGGGTAGCGGGAACCGTTACAATGAGCAGTTCTTC
>.|TRBJ2-1|.|TRBV12-3/TRBV12-4
CASSFIVNEQFF
TGTGCCAGCAGTTTTATTGTCAATGAGCAGTTCTTC
>TRBD2|TRBJ2-3|.|TRBV15
CATSRGIAGTDTQYF
TGTGCCACCAGCAGAGGTATAGCGGGGACAGATACGCAGTATTTT
>.|TRBJ2-7|few|TRBV29-1
CSVEFQRASSYEQYF
TGCAGCGTTGAATTCCAGCGGGCTAGCTCCTACGAGCAGTACTTC
>.|TRBJ1-2|.|TRBV5-6
CASSHGGARGYTF
TGTGCCAGCAGCCACGGTGGGGCGAGGGGCTACACCTTC
>TRBD2|TRBJ2-5|.|TRBV3-1/TRBV3-2
CASSQARAGGRETQYF
TGTGCCAGCAGCCAAGCTCGCGCGGGAGGAAGAGAGACCCAGTACTTC
>.|TRBJ1-3|.|TRBV6-5
CASSYSAGAGNTIYF
TGTGCCAGCAGTTACTCCGCAGGGGCGGGAAACACCATATATTTT
>.|TRBJ2-7|.|TRBV6-5
CASSRPETYEQYF
TGTGCCAGCAGTCGCCCCGAGACCTACGAGCAGTACTTC
>.|TRBJ2-7|.|TRBV2
CASSDRQGWDEQYF
TGTGCCAGCAGTGATCGGCAGGGGTGGGACGAGCAGTACTTC
>.|TRBJ2-7|.|TRBV4-1
CASSYSPTVYEQYF
TGCGCCAGCAGCTATTCGCCGACAGTCTACGAGCAGTACTTC
>.|TRBJ1-5|.|TRBV7-8
CASSPRRTAANQPQHF
TGTGCCAGCAGCCCGCGGCGGACAGCGGCCAATCAGCCCCAGCATTTT
>.|TRBJ2-5|.|TRBV27
CASSLSANQETQYF
TGTGCCAGCAGTTTATCGGCCAATCAGGAGACCCAGTACTTC
>TRBD1|TRBJ2-1|.|TRBV11-3
CASSGTGFQQFF
TGTGCCAGCAGCGGGACAGGGTTTCAGCAGTTCTTC
>.|TRBJ2-7|few|TRBV10-3
CAIRGRSASYEQYF
TGTGCCATCAGGGGCAGGTCCGCCTCCTACGAGCAGTACTTC
>.|TRBJ2-1|.|TRBV25-1
CASSPTAGRSSYNEQFF
TGTGCCAGCAGCCCTACGGCGGGCAGGAGCTCCTACAATGAGCAGTTCTTC
>.|TRBJ1-3|.|TRBV18
CASSPGSRNTIYF
TGTGCCAGCTCACCCGGGTCCCGAAACACCATATATTTT
>TRBD1|TRBJ2-1|once|TRBV28
CASSFDWETGYNEQFF
TGTGCCAGCAGTTTCGATTGGGAGACAGGGTACAATGAGCAGTTCTTC
>.|TRBJ1-1|.|TRBV30
CAWSPGNTEAFF
TGTGCCTGGAGTCCGGGGAACACTGAAGCTTTCTTT
>.|TRBJ2-1|.|TRBV5-1
CASSYPPPTNNEQFF
TGCGCCAGCAGCTACCCTCCCCCGACTAACAATGAGCAGTTCTTC
>.|TRBJ2-3|.|TRBV28
CASSLGTPRDTQYF
TGTGCCAGCAGTTTGGGGACTCCTCGAGATACGCAGTATTTT
>.|TRBJ1-1|.|TRBV5-1
CASSWLTGLNTEAFF
TGCGCCAGCAGCTGGCTGACAGGCCTGAACACTGAAGCTTTCTTT
>TRBD2|TRBJ2-3|.|TRBV7-2
CASSLVRLAASTDTQYF
TGTGCCAGCAGCTTAGTGCGACTAGCGGCATCAACAGATACGCAGTATTTT
>TRBD2|TRBJ2-5|.|TRBV5-1
CASSFGTSGTGGETQYF
TGCGCCAGCAGCTTCGGGACTAGCGGGACGGGAGGAGAGACCCAGTACTTC
>.|TRBJ2-1|.|TRBV6-5
CASSTGTHNEQFF
TGTGCCAGCAGCACCGGGACTCACAATGAGCAGTTCTTC
>TRBD2|TRBJ2-7|.|TRBV4-2
CASSQDQREGYEQYF
TGTGCCAGCAGCCAAGATCAGCGGGAGGGCTACGAGCAGTACTTC
>.|TRBJ1-1|few|TRBV5-1
CASTRTAGNTEAFF
TGCGCCAGCACCCGGACAGCCGGAAACACTGAAGCTTTCTTT
>TRBD2|TRBJ2-7|few|TRBV28
CASSPILGGGAYEQYF
TGTGCCAGCAGTCCTATTCTGGGGGGAGGGGCCTACGAGCAGTACTTC
>TRBD1|TRBJ1-4|.|TRBV18
CASSPRDRGEKLFF
TGTGCCAGCTCACCCCGGGACAGGGGAGAAAAACTGTTTTTT
>.|TRBJ2-7|.|TRBV19
CASSIAQNYEQYF
TGTGCCAGTAGTATAGCCCAAAACTACGAGCAGTACTTC
>.|TRBJ2-7|.|TRBV6-1
CASSETLRFEQYF
TGTGCCAGCAGTGAAACTTTGAGGTTCGAGCAGTACTTC
>.|TRBJ1-3|.|TRBV28
CASSLYRVASGNTIYF
TGTGCCAGCAGTCTCTACAGGGTAGCCTCTGGAAACACCATATATTTT
>.|TRBJ1-2|.|TRBV12-3/TRBV12-4
CASTLGTSYGYTF
TGTGCCAGCACCCTTGGGACTTCCTATGGCTACACCTTC
>TRBD2|TRBJ2-5|once|TRBV13
CASSLRVAGETQYF
TGTGCCAGCAGCTTACGGGTAGCGGGAGAGACCCAGTACTTC
>TRBD1|TRBJ1-3|.|TRBV7-9
CASSLAGTGPRNTIYF
TGTGCCAGCAGCTTGGCCGGGACAGGTCCCCGAAACACCATATATTTT
>.|TRBJ2-1|once|TRBV5-5
CASSLAPPFNEQFF
TGTGCCAGCAGCTTGGCCCCCCCATTCAATGAGCAGTTCTTC
>TRBD2|TRBJ2-1|.|TRBV10-3
CAIGRGLASYNEQFF
TGTGCCATCGGGAGGGGACTAGCCTCCTACAATGAGCAGTTCTTC
>.|TRBJ1-3|.|TRBV19
CASKDRERGNTIYF
TGTGCCAGTAAGGACCGGGAAAGAGGAAACACCATATATTTT
>.|TRBJ1-2|.|TRBV5-1
CASSLPGRSGYTF
TGCGCCAGCAGCCTCCCTGGGAGGTCCGGCTACACCTTC
>.|TRBJ1-2|.|TRBV6-5
CASSPGSAGMNGYTF
TGTGCCAGCAGTCCCGGATCGGCAGGGATGAATGGCTACACCTTC
>.|TRBJ2-2|.|TRBV6-1
CASSEPRRRGELFF
TGTGCCAGCAGTGAACCCCGCAGAAGAGGGGAGCTGTTTTTT
>TRBD1|TRBJ1-5|.|TRBV19
CASNTWTGSGSNQPQHF
TGTGCCAGTAACACCTGGACAGGGAGCGGTAGCAATCAGCCCCAGCATTTT
>TRBD1|TRBJ2-5|few|TRBV5-1
CASSPGQPQETQYF
TGCGCCAGCAGCCCGGGACAGCCTCAAGAGACCCAGTACTTC
>TRBD1|TRBJ1-5|.|TRBV2
CASREGTVSNQPQHF
TGTGCCAGCAGGGAAGGGACAGTTAGCAATCAGCCCCAGCATTTT
>.|TRBJ1-1|.|TRBV5-1
CASSLDSGGNEAFF
TGCGCCAGCAGCTTGGACAGTGGAGGGAATGAAGCTTTCTTT